These 4 T cell receptor beta chains originate from one sample sequenced in a study of tumor-infiltrating lymphocytes in primary liver carcinoma. The investigators made TCR beta cDNA from about 500 ng total RNA, using a constant-region primer. Libraries for TCR beta were built through three nested multiplex PCR rounds, which together made up a slightly modified ARM-PCR procedure. The study ran its first two PCR rounds for roughly 11 cycles each, using TRBV1-TRBV30 forward primers and a C-beta reverse primer. A single record per CDR3 protein comes from TCRdb applying MiXCR to the multiplex PCR reads. The sample shows approximately 300,000 distinct CDR3 sequences, roughly two thirds of them seen only once. Germline DNA was also extracted, while the blood RNA originated from unsorted whole blood. The source material was peripheral blood. Receptors were obtained from a man aged 35 to 55 with primary liver carcinoma and hepatitis B virus infection.

The V and J genes are TRBV19 and TRBJ2-2; D unclear. Germline CDR1 is LNHDA and CDR2 is SQIVND (reference sequence). With 3 bases removed from V and 2 bases from J, the gap between germline ends came to 10 bases. This CDR3 comprises 15 residues. The CDR3 DNA reads TGTGCCAGTAGTATTCGTCGGCAAAACACCGGGGAGCTGTTTTTT. It yields the protein CASSIRRQNTGELFF.

A word on this clonotype: This sequence may be a read error, since a much larger clone differs from it by one base. J is TRBJ2-1 and V is TRBV10-2, with D unresolved. The CDR3 has 13 amino acids. Germline V lookup: CDR1 WSHSY, CDR2 SAAADI. CDR3 sequence reads: CASSRRQGNGQFF. The CDR3 coding sequence is TGCGCCAGCAGCCGACGGCAAGGGAATGGGCAGTTCTTC.

This clonotype was seen a few times. The chain has TRBV7-3 and TRBJ2-2; D is ambiguous. Germline V gives CDR1 SGHTA, CDR2 FQGTGA. This CDR3 spans 14 amino acids. Trimming left V 8 bases short and J 0 bases short, with 10 bases between. The CDR3 sequence is CASERGANTGELFF. As DNA, the CDR3 is TGTGCCAGCGAGCGCGGCGCGAACACCGGGGAGCTGTTTTTT.

This clonotype has a handful of counts. The V call is TRBV10-3, the J call TRBJ1-1; 7 positions match TRBD1. CDR1 and CDR2 from the germline V gene are ENHRY and SYGVKD. After removal of 5 bases from V and 1 base from J, the junction contained 7 bases not matched to a gene. The CDR3 totals 15 residues. CDR3 sequence reads: CAISSTRQGNTEAFF. CDR3 sequence (DNA): TGTGCCATCAGTTCCACTAGACAGGGGAACACTGAAGCTTTCTTT.